These 25 T cell receptor beta chains share one sample of origin, sequenced in a study of blood T cell repertoires in COVID-19. The data were produced by immunoSEQ multiplex PCR, yet TCRdb's version contains in-frame clones alone and is incomplete. The repertoire holds about 100,000 clones, with roughly 84% as singletons. The sample taken for sequencing was peripheral blood. These receptors came from a man between 25 and 39 years old in a cohort sampled during active COVID-19.

This clone occurred once. The chain has TRBV5-6 and TRBJ2-1; TRBD2 agrees at 13 bases. V was pared by 4 bases and J by 4 bases, with 5 bases of the junction left unmatched. Germline-derived CDR1 and CDR2 are SGHDT and YYEEEE. CDR3 length: 16 amino acids. The CDR3 nucleotides are TGTGCCAGCAGCCGACTAGCGGGGGGTCTATACAATGAGCAGTTCTTC. Translated, it gives CASSRLAGGLYNEQFF.

The chain is built from TRBV24-1 and TRBJ2-3; perhaps TRBD1 as D (5 bases). The CDR3 contains 14 residues. The germline gives CDR1 KGHDR, CDR2 SFDVKD. V lost 7 bases and J 4 bases, leaving 14 bases between the germline ends. CDR3 nucleotides: TGTGCCACCAGCCGCAGGGATTTCGCAGATACGCAGTATTTT. It codes for CATSRRDFADTQYF.

The J gene is TRBJ1-1, the V gene TRBV19, with D uncertain. Germline values: CDR1 LNHDA, CDR2 SQIVND (reference sequence). The CDR3 covers 14 residues. V lost 2 bases and J lost 0, with 7 bases in between. The CDR3 is CASSITPVNTEAFF. DNA for the CDR3: TGTGCCAGTAGTATAACGCCGGTGAACACTGAAGCTTTCTTT.

The rearrangement links TRBV7-9 to TRBJ1-4; 9 nucleotides align to TRBD1. The CDR3 is 14 amino acids. In germline, CDR1 is SEHNR, CDR2 FQNEAQ (reference sequence). V lost 5 bases, J lost 7 bases, and 5 bases stayed unmatched. The CDR3 is CASSQGTGSEKLFF. The CDR3 DNA follows: TGTGCCAGCAGCCAAGGGACAGGGAGTGAAAAACTGTTTTTT.

This chain joins TRBV30 and TRBJ2-2; possible D gene TRBD2, 6 bases. Looked up from germline, CDR1 is GTSNPN and CDR2 is SVGIG (reference sequence). CDR3 length: 16 residues. Trimming shortened V by 0 bases and J by 6 bases, and 17 bases separated the two germline ends. CDR3 bases: TGTGCCTGGAGTGTATCTCGGCTGGGGGGTGCCGGGGAGCTGTTTTTT. Residues: CAWSVSRLGGAGELFF.

The table lists this clone with a count of one. The V and J genes are TRBV29-1 and TRBJ2-6; 7 bases line up with TRBD1. The V gene's germline CDR1 is SQVTM and CDR2 ANQGSEA. CDR3 size: 12 residues. The CDR3 sequence: CRARGGANVLTF. The CDR3 bases are TGCCGCGCCAGGGGGGGGGCCAACGTCCTGACTTTC.

The V gene is TRBV18, the J gene TRBJ2-7; D may be TRBD1 (6 bases). V lost 5 bases and J lost 0, with 17 bases in between. This CDR3 contains 16 residues. CDR1 and CDR2 from the germline V gene are KGHSH and LQKENI. The CDR3 coding sequence is TGTGCCAGCTCATCGACAATATCAGGGGTCTCCTACGAGCAGTACTTC. This translates into CASSSTISGVSYEQYF.

The chain uses TRBV6-5 and TRBJ2-7, with a possible D match to TRBD1 (6 bases). Germline V gives CDR1 MNHEY, CDR2 SVGAGI. The germline V and J ends were trimmed by 6 bases and 5 bases, with 14 bases remaining between them. The CDR3 extends over 13 amino acids. The CDR3 loop is CASSGNRDHEQYF. For the CDR3, the DNA is TGTGCCAGCAGCGGTAACAGGGACCACGAGCAGTACTTC.

The table lists this clone with a count of one. The J gene is TRBJ1-4, the V gene TRBV28; 11 nucleotides agree with TRBD1. CDR3 length: 14 residues. In germline, CDR1 is MDHEN, CDR2 SYDVKM. Germline trimming cut 5 bases from V and 6 bases from J; bases unmatched to any gene: 2. CDR3 DNA sequence: TGTGCCAGCAGTGGGACAGGGGGGTATGAAAAACTGTTTTTT. This sequence encodes CASSGTGGYEKLFF.

The V gene is TRBV6-5, the J gene TRBJ1-1, with 7 bases lining up with TRBD1. The CDR3 length is 14 residues. Trimming took 5 bases from V and 0 from J; bases not matched to a gene: 3. Germline V lookup: CDR1 MNHEY, CDR2 SVGAGI. The CDR3 sequence is CASSRTGMNTEAFF. DNA for the CDR3: TGTGCCAGCAGTAGGACAGGTATGAACACTGAAGCTTTCTTT.

V and J are TRBV29-1 and TRBJ1-1; 11 bases line up with TRBD1. The V and J ends lost 5 bases and 3 bases, in that order; junction bases with no gene match: 2. Germline loops: CDR1 SQVTM, CDR2 ANQGSEA. The CDR3 spans 13 residues. The CDR3 DNA reads as TGCAGCGTTCGGGGACAGGGGGACACTGAAGCTTTCTTT. Protein sequence: CSVRGQGDTEAFF.

The CDR3 is CSASPYTDTQYF. For the CDR3, the DNA is TGCAGTGCTAGTCCTTACACAGATACGCAGTATTTT. The chain links TRBV20-1 to TRBJ2-3; D is unclear. The CDR3 consists of 12 residues. Germline V gene data show CDR1 as DFQATT and CDR2 as SNEGSKA (reference sequence). Trimming shortened V by 3 bases and J by 2 bases, and 6 bases separated the two germline ends.

The V and J genes are TRBV5-1 and TRBJ2-5, with TRBD2 matching 8 bases. Germline V gives CDR1 SGHRS, CDR2 YFSETQ. With V trimmed by 0 bases and J by 0 bases, 4 bases remained unmatched. The CDR3 covers 16 residues. This CDR3 is CASSLVGGGYQETQYF. The CDR3 DNA sequence: TGCGCCAGCAGCTTGGTTGGCGGGGGGTACCAAGAGACCCAGTACTTC.

V is TRBV29-1 and J is TRBJ1-2, with a weak D call TRBD1 (6 bases). The ends were cut back, 0 bases at V and 8 bases at J, with 16 bases in the middle. Germline loops: CDR1 SQVTM, CDR2 ANQGSEA. This CDR3 comprises 14 residues. The CDR3 spells CSVEDPRGLRGYTF. CDR3 sequence (DNA): TGCAGCGTTGAAGACCCCAGGGGCTTGAGGGGCTACACCTTC.

J is TRBJ1-4 and V is TRBV7-2; 7 nucleotides line up with TRBD1. Germline assignment: CDR1 SGHTA and CDR2 FQGNSA. This CDR3 region has 15 residues. After removal of 5 bases from V and 8 bases from J, the junction contained 11 bases not matched to a gene. CDR3 residues: CASSRNQGVGEKLFF. CDR3 DNA sequence: TGTGCCAGCAGCCGTAACCAGGGGGTTGGGGAAAAACTGTTTTTT.

This sequence joins TRBV18 and TRBJ2-3; D remains unclear. Germline V gene lookup returns CDR1 KGHSH and CDR2 LQKENI. V was pared by 0 bases and J by 6 bases, with 7 bases between. The CDR3 has 13 amino acids. Here the CDR3 reads CASSPPSVDTQYF. CDR3 DNA sequence: TGTGCCAGCTCACCACCCTCCGTTGATACGCAGTATTTT.

The chain employs TRBV5-1 and TRBJ2-1, with 7 nucleotides matching TRBD2. The germline gives CDR1 SGHRS, CDR2 YFSETQ. V lost 0 bases and J lost 8; bases outside the gene matches: 5. The CDR3 contains 14 residues. The CDR3 coding sequence is TGCGCCAGCAGCTTGGGGGGAGGGCCGGATGAGCAGTTCTTC. Translated: CASSLGGGPDEQFF.

CDR3 protein: CASSYSMRLEGTEAFF. The CDR3 DNA reads as TGTGCCAGCAGTTACTCAATGCGTCTGGAGGGCACTGAAGCTTTCTTT. The chain uses TRBV6-5 and TRBJ1-1; D not certain. The CDR3 covers 16 residues. Trimming took 0 bases from V and 4 from J, leaving 15 bases between them. The germline V gene has CDR1 MNHEY and CDR2 SVGAGI.

The V and J genes are TRBV5-1 and TRBJ2-2; 11 positions match TRBD2. The CDR3 has 17 residues. With V trimmed by 4 bases and J by 4 bases, 9 bases remained unmatched. Germline V lookup: CDR1 SGHRS, CDR2 YFSETQ. The CDR3 loop reads CASSPLLAGEGTGELFF. DNA of the CDR3: TGCGCCAGCAGCCCCTTACTAGCGGGGGAAGGCACCGGGGAGCTGTTTTTT.

As to this clone: The same CDR3 can be traced to other DNA sequences in this sample. This chain connects TRBV19 to TRBJ2-2, with TRBD2 as a possible D gene (6 bases). The CDR3 consists of 14 residues. The V end lost 1 base, the J end lost 6 bases, and 9 bases lay between the germline ends. CDR1 is LNHDA and CDR2 is SQIVND in the germline V gene (reference sequence). CDR3 loop: CASSIGGGAGELFF. The CDR3 nucleotides read TGTGCCAGTAGTATAGGAGGAGGGGCCGGGGAGCTGTTTTTT. Full variable domain (outside the CDR3, taken from reference TRBV19 and TRBJ2-2): DGGITQSPKYLFRKEGQNVTLSCEQNLNHDAMYWYRQDPGQGLRLIYYSQIVNDFQKGDIAEGYSVSREKKESFPLTVTSAQKNPTAFYLCASSIGGGAGELFFGEGSRLTVL.

The chain couples TRBV5-1 to TRBJ1-1; no firm D call. This CDR3 contains 15 residues. Per germline, CDR1 SGHRS and CDR2 YFSETQ. With 6 bases removed from V and 8 bases from J, the gap between germline ends came to 23 bases. The CDR3 bases are TGCGCCAGCACCCTTGGGAGCTCACGCACGGGGGAAGCTTTCTTT. This encodes CASTLGSSRTGEAFF.

The rearrangement links TRBV2 to TRBJ2-2, with a weak D call TRBD2 (5 bases). The CDR3 extends over 16 amino acids. Trimming removed 6 bases at V and 0 bases at J, with 14 bases between. Germline lookup yields CDR1 SNHLY and CDR2 FYNNEI. CDR3 nucleotides: TGTGCCAGCAGGGTGGAGCGGAGTGCGAACACCGGGGAGCTGTTTTTT. It yields the protein CASRVERSANTGELFF.

This chain connects TRBV27 to TRBJ2-5; 7 nucleotides match TRBD2. CDR1 is MNHEY, CDR2 SMNVEV, per germline (reference sequence). The CDR3 runs to 15 residues. V dropped 0 bases and J dropped 4; count of bases not matched to a gene: 5. The CDR3 DNA follows: TGTGCCAGCAGTTTATCGGAGGGCGGGGGAGAGACCCAGTACTTC. Its protein product is CASSLSEGGGETQYF.

This clone appeared once. V is TRBV6-2 or TRBV6-3 and J is TRBJ2-3; the D gene is possibly TRBD1 (6 bases). This CDR3 comprises 14 residues. The germline gives CDR1 MNHEY, CDR2 SVGEGT. Trimming shortened V by 4 bases and J by 7 bases, and 15 bases separated the two germline ends. The CDR3, as DNA: TGTGCCAGCAGTTTGTGGGACAAAAAGAATACGCAGTATTTT. Its translation is CASSLWDKKNTQYF.

This chain joins TRBV29-1 and TRBJ2-1; 9 bases are shared with TRBD2. This CDR3 spans 16 amino acids. The V gene end was trimmed by 1 base and the J gene end by 0 bases; junction bases not matched to a gene: 4. Germline CDR1 and CDR2: SQVTM and ANQGSEA. The CDR3: CSVEGLAGSSYNEQFF. The DNA for the CDR3 is TGCAGCGTTGAAGGTCTAGCGGGGAGCTCCTACAATGAGCAGTTCTTC.